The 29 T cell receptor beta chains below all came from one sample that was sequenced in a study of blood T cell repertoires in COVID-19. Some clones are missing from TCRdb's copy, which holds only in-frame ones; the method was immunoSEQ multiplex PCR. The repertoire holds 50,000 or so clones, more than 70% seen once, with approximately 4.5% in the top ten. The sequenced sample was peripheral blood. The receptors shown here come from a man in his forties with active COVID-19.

The CDR3, as DNA: TGTGCCAGCAGCTCCGCGGGTGTTGAAAAACTGTTTTTT. This gives the protein CASSSAGVEKLFF. J is TRBJ1-4 and V is TRBV5-4, with D uncertain. Germline-derived CDR1 and CDR2 are SGHNT and YYREEE (reference sequence). Trimming left V 3 bases short and J 7 bases short, with 10 bases between. This CDR3 has 13 residues.

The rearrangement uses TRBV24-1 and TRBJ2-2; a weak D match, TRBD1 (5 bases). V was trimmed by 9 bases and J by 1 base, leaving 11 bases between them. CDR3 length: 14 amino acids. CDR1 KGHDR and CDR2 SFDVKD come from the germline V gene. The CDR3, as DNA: TGTGCCACCTGCGACAGTTGGAACACCGGGGAGCTGTTTTTT. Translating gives CATCDSWNTGELFF.

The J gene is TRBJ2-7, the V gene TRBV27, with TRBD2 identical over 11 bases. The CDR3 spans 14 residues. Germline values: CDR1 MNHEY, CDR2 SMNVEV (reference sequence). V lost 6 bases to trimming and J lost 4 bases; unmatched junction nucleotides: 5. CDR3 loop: CASRPTSGEYEQYF. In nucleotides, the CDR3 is TGTGCCAGCAGGCCGACTAGCGGGGAGTACGAGCAGTACTTC.

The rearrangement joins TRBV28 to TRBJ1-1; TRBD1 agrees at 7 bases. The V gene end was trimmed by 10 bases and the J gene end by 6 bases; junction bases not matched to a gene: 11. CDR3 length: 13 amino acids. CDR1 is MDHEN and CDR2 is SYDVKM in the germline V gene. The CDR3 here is CATLRAGGPEAFF. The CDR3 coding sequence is TGTGCCACCCTTAGGGCAGGGGGTCCTGAAGCTTTCTTT.

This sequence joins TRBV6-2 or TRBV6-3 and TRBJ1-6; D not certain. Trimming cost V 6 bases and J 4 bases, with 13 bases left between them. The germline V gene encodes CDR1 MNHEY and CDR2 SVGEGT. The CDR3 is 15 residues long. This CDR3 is CASSEGDFYNSPLHF. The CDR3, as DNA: TGTGCCAGCAGCGAGGGAGACTTTTATAATTCACCCCTCCACTTT.

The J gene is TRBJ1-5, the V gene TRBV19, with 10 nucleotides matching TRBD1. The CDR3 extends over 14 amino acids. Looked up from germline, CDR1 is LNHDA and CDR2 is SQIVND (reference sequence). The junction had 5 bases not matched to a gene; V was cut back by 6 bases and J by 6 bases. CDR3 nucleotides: TGTGCCAGTAGCGACAGGGGGCTCCCTCAGCCCCAGCATTTT. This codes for CASSDRGLPQPQHF.

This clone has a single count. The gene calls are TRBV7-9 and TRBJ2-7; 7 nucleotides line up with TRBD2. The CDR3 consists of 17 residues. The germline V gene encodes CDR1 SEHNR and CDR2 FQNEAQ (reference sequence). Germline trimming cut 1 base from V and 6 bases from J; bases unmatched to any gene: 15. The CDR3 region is CASSLVDGWAGAGEQYF. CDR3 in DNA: TGTGCCAGCAGCTTAGTGGATGGCTGGGCGGGAGCTGGCGAGCAGTACTTC.

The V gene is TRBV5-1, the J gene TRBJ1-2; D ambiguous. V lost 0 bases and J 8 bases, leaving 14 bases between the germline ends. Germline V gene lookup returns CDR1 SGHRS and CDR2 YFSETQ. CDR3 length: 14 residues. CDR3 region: CASSLVARMEGYTF. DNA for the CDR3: TGCGCCAGCAGCTTGGTGGCAAGGATGGAGGGCTACACCTTC.

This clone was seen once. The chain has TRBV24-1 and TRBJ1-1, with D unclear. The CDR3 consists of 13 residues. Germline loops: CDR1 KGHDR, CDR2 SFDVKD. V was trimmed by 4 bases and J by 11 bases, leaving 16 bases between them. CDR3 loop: CATSENDYSRAFF. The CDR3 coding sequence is TGTGCCACCAGTGAAAATGATTACAGTCGGGCTTTCTTT.

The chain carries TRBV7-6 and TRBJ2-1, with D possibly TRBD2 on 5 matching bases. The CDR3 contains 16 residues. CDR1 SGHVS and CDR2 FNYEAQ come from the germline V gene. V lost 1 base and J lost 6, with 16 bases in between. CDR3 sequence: CASSLVSSRAPNEQFF. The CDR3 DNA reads TGTGCCAGCAGCTTAGTCTCTAGCCGGGCCCCCAATGAGCAGTTCTTC.

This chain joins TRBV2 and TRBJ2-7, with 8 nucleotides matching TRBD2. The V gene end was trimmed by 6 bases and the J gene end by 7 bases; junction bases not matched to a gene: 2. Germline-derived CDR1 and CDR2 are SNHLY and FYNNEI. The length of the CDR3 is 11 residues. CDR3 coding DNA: TGTGCCAGCAGCGGGGGGGGTGAGCAGTACTTC. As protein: CASSGGGEQYF.

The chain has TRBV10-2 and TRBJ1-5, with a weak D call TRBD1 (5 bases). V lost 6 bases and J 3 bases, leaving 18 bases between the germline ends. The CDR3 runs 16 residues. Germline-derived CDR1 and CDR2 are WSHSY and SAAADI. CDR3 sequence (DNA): TGCGCCAGCAGGGCGCAGGGCGGGGTATCCAATCAGCCCCAGCATTTT. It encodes CASRAQGGVSNQPQHF.

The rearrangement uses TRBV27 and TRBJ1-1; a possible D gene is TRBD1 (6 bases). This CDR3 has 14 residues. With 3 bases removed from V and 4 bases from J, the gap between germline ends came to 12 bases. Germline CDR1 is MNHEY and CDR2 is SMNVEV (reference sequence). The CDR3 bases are TGTGCCAGCAGTTTGGGACGGGGGGCCACTGAAGCTTTCTTT. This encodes CASSLGRGATEAFF.

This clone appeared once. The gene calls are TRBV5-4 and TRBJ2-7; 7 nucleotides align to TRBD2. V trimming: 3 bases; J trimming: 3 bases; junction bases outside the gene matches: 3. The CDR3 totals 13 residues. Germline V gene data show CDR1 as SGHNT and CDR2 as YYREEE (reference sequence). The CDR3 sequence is CASSSGGFYEQYF. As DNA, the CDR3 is TGTGCCAGCAGCTCGGGAGGCTTCTACGAGCAGTACTTC.

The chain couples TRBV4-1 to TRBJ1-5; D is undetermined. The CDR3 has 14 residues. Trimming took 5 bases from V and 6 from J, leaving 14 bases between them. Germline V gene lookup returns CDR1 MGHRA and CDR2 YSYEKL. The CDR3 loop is CASSVRAGPQPQHF. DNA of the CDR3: TGCGCCAGCAGCGTTCGGGCGGGCCCTCAGCCCCAGCATTTT.

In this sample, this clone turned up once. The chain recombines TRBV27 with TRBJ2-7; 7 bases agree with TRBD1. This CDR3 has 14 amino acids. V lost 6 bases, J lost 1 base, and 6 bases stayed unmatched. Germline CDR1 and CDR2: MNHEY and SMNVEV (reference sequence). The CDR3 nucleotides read TGTGCCAGCAGCCCCTGGGACAGATCCTACGAGCAGTACTTC. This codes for CASSPWDRSYEQYF.

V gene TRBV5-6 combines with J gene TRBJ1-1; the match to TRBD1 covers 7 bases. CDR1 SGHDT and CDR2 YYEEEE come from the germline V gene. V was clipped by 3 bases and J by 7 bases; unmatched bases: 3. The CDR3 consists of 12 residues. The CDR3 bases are TGTGCCAGCAGCTGGGACAGCGATGAAGCTTTCTTT. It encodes CASSWDSDEAFF.

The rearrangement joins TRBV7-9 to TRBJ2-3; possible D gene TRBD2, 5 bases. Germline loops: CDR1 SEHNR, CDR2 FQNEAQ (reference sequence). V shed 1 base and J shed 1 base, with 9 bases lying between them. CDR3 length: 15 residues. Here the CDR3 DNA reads TGTGCCAGCAGCTTAGATGGACTCCGCACAGATACGCAGTATTTT. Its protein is CASSLDGLRTDTQYF.

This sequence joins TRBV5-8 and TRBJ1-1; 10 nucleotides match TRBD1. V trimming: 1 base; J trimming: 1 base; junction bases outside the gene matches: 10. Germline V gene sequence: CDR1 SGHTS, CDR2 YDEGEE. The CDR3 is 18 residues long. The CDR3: CASSLFKGQGTPNTEAFF. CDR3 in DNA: TGTGCCAGCAGCTTGTTTAAGGGACAGGGGACTCCGAACACTGAAGCTTTCTTT. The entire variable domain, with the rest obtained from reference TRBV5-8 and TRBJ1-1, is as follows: EAGVTQSPTHLIKTRGQQATLRCSPISGHTSVYWYQQALGLGLQFLLWYDEGEERNRGNFPPRFSGRQFPNYSSELNVNALELEDSALYLCASSLFKGQGTPNTEAFFGQGTRLTVV.

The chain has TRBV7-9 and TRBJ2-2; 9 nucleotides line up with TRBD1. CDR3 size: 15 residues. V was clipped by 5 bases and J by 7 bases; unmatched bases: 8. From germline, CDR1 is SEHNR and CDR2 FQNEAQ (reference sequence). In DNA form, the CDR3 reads TGTGCCAGCAGCCCCAGACAGGGGGAAAACGGGGAGCTGTTTTTT. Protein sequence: CASSPRQGENGELFF.

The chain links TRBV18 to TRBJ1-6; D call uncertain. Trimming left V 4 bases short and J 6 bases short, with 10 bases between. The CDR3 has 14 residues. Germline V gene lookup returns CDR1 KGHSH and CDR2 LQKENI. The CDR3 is CASSRLGVNSPLHF. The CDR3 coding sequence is TGTGCCAGCTCACGGTTAGGAGTTAATTCACCCCTCCACTTT.

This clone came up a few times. Here the CDR3 DNA reads TGCGCCAGCAGCAAAGAGAGCACCGGGGAGCTGTTTTTT. This encodes CASSKESTGELFF. This sequence joins TRBV5-1 and TRBJ2-2; D uncertain. Trimming shortened V by 4 bases and J by 4 bases, and 8 bases separated the two germline ends. The CDR3 is 13 residues long. Germline V CDR1 and CDR2: SGHRS, YFSETQ. Full variable domain (outside the CDR3, taken from reference TRBV5-1 and TRBJ2-2): KAGVTQTPRYLIKTRGQQVTLSCSPISGHRSVSWYQQTPGQGLQFLFEYFSETQRNKGNFPGRFSGRQFSNSRSEMNVSTLELGDSALYLCASSKESTGELFFGEGSRLTVL.

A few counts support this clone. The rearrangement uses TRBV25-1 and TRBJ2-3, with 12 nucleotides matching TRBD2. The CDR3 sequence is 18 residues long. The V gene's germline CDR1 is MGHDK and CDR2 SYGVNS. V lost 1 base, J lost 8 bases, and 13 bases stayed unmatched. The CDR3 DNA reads TGTGCCAGCAGTGAATTGCGCGGGACTAGCGGGCGCCGGGGTACGCAGTATTTT. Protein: CASSELRGTSGRRGTQYF.

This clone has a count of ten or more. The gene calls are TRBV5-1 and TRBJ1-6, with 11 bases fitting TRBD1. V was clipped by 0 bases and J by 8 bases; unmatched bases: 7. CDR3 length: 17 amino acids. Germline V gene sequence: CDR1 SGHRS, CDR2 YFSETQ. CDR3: CASSLDQPGQGDSPLHF. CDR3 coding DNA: TGCGCCAGCAGCTTGGATCAACCGGGACAGGGGGATTCACCCCTCCACTTT.

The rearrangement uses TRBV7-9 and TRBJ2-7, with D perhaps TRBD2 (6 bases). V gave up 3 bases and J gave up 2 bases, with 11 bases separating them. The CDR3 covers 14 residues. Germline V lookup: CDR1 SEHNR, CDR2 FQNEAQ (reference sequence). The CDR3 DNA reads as TGTGCCAGCAGCTTCGGAGGGGATCCCTACGAGCAGTACTTC. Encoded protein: CASSFGGDPYEQYF. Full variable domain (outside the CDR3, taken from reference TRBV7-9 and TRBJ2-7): DTGVSQNPRHKITKRGQNVTFRCDPISEHNRLYWYRQTLGQGPEFLTYFQNEAQLEKSRLLSDRFSAERPKGSFSTLEIQRTEQGDSAMYLCASSFGGDPYEQYFGPGTRLTVT.

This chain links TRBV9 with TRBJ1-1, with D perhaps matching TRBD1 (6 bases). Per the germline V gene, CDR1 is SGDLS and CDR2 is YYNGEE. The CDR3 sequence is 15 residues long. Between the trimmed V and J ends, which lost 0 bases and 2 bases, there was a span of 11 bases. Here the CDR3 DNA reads TGTGCCAGCAGCGTAGTGGCAGGGGCTAACACTGAAGCTTTCTTT. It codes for CASSVVAGANTEAFF. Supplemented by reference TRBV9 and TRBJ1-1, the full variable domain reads DSGVTQTPKHLITATGQRVTLRCSPRSGDLSVYWYQQSLDQGLQFLIQYYNGEERAKGNILERFSAQQFPDLHSELNLSSLELGDSALYFCASSVVAGANTEAFFGQGTRLTVV.

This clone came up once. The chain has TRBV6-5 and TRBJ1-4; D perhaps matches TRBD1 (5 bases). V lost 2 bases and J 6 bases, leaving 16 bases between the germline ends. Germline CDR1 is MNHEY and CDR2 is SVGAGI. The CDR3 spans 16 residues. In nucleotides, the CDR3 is TGTGCCAGCAGTTACAGGTTTTGGACAAGAGATGAAAAACTGTTTTTT. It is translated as CASSYRFWTRDEKLFF.

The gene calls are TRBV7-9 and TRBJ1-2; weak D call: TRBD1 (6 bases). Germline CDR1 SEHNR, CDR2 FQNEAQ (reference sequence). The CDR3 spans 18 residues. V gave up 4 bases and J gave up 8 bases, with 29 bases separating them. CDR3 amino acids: CASSSTTYGEGELEGYTF. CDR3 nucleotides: TGTGCCAGCAGCTCCACAACTTACGGAGAGGGGGAACTTGAAGGCTACACCTTC.

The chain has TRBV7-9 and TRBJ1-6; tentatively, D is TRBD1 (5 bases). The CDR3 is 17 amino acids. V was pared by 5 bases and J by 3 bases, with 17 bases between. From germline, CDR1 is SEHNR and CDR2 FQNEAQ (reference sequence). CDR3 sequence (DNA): TGTGCCAGCAGCAATGCTTTGGAGGGACTCTATAATTCACCCCTCCACTTT. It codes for CASSNALEGLYNSPLHF.